Below are 27 T cell receptor beta chains sequenced from a single sample in a study of cytomegalovirus exposure and HLA in healthy donors. The PCR contained 60 Vbeta and 13 Jbeta primers. This table comes from immunoSEQ multiplex PCR, and its TCRdb copy is limited to in-frame clones, with some not included. In the table there are around 170,000 clones, around 79% of which are singletons. Sequencing was done on a sample of PBMCs. These receptors all stem from a woman aged 45 to 65 in good health and CMV-seronegative.

The chain employs TRBV18 and TRBJ1-4; no clear D. This CDR3 spans 15 amino acids. V was trimmed by 2 bases and J by 0 bases, leaving 7 bases between them. CDR1 is KGHSH and CDR2 is LQKENI in the germline V gene. In nucleotides, the CDR3 is TGTGCCAGCTCACCAGGGAGTACAACTAATGAAAAACTGTTTTTT. Translation: CASSPGSTTNEKLFF.

Remarks on this clone: Other nucleotide sequences from this sample produce the same CDR3. The V gene is TRBV5-1, the J gene TRBJ2-5; tentative D call: TRBD2 (6 bases). V gave up 5 bases and J gave up 5 bases, with 19 bases separating them. Germline-derived CDR1 and CDR2 are SGHRS and YFSETQ. This CDR3 region has 15 residues. CDR3 sequence (DNA): TGCGCCAGCAGTGACGGGACGCGGGGCGGGGAGACCCAGTACTTC. Translated: CASSDGTRGGETQYF.

The rearrangement joins TRBV30 to TRBJ2-3, with 11 nucleotides matching TRBD2. Losses at the gene ends were 0 bases for V and 4 bases for J; bases not matched to a gene: 3. The CDR3 totals 15 residues. Germline assignment: CDR1 GTSNPN and CDR2 SVGIG (reference sequence). DNA for the CDR3: TGTGCCTGGAGTGTACGTAGCGGGGGGGCAGATACGCAGTATTTT. It specifies CAWSVRSGGADTQYF.

The chain carries TRBV5-1 and TRBJ2-5; D perhaps matches TRBD2 (6 bases). Germline CDR1 reads SGHRS; CDR2 reads YFSETQ. Deletions cut 3 bases from V and 1 base from J, with 7 bases between. This CDR3 comprises 13 residues. DNA of the CDR3: TGCGCCAGCAGCTCGGAGGGCCAAGAGACCCAGTACTTC. Its protein product is CASSSEGQETQYF. Supplemented by reference TRBV5-1 and TRBJ2-5, the full variable domain reads KAGVTQTPRYLIKTRGQQVTLSCSPISGHRSVSWYQQTPGQGLQFLFEYFSETQRNKGNFPGRFSGRQFSNSRSEMNVSTLELGDSALYLCASSSEGQETQYFGPGTRLLVL.

The V and J genes are TRBV25-1 and TRBJ2-7, with 9 bases aligning to TRBD1. The ends lost 3 bases at V and 6 bases at J; junction bases unmatched: 6. Looked up from germline, CDR1 is MGHDK and CDR2 is SYGVNS. The CDR3 has 14 amino acids. The DNA for the CDR3 is TGTGCCAGCAGTGATGGGGGACAGGGCTCCGAGCAGTACTTC. The encoded protein is CASSDGGQGSEQYF.

The V and J genes are TRBV18 and TRBJ1-4, with D perhaps TRBD1 (5 bases). This CDR3 has 15 amino acids. CDR1 and CDR2 from the germline V gene are KGHSH and LQKENI. V lost 0 bases and J lost 6, with 11 bases in between. CDR3 region: CASSPPGRRDEKLFF. The CDR3 nucleotides read TGTGCCAGCTCACCACCGGGGCGTCGGGATGAAAAACTGTTTTTT.

The chain links TRBV5-1 to TRBJ2-1, with D tentatively TRBD1 (8 bases). CDR3 length equals 16 residues. Germline V gene data show CDR1 as SGHRS and CDR2 as YFSETQ. Trimming cost V 5 bases and J 0 bases, with 15 bases left between them. CDR3 protein: CASRQTGEGSYNEQFF. The CDR3 DNA reads as TGCGCCAGCAGGCAGACAGGGGAGGGCTCCTACAATGAGCAGTTCTTC.

V is TRBV28 and J is TRBJ1-4, with D uncertain. The CDR3 has 12 residues. V lost 6 bases and J lost 6, with 8 bases in between. Germline V gene lookup returns CDR1 MDHEN and CDR2 SYDVKM. This CDR3 reads CASRGGDEKLFF. Here the CDR3 DNA reads TGTGCCAGCAGGGGAGGAGATGAAAAACTGTTTTTT.

This clone was counted only a few times. V gene TRBV30 combines with J gene TRBJ2-5; 9 bases align to TRBD1. V shed 7 bases and J 3 bases; nucleotides not matched to a gene: 6. Germline V CDR1 and CDR2: GTSNPN, SVGIG (reference sequence). The CDR3 runs to 13 residues. The CDR3 DNA sequence: TGTGCCTCAACCGGGACAGGGAAAGAGACCCAGTACTTC. The encoded protein is CASTGTGKETQYF.

This clone was seen only once. The V gene is TRBV19, the J gene TRBJ2-3, with 10 bases identical to TRBD1. J gave up 5 bases and V 9 bases, and 11 bases lay outside the gene matches. Looked up from germline, CDR1 is LNHDA and CDR2 is SQIVND (reference sequence). CDR3 length: 15 amino acids. The CDR3 bases are TGTGCCAGCATCGACAGGGGGCGAACGAAAGATACGCAGTATTTT. Translated, it gives CASIDRGRTKDTQYF.

This clone has just one count. The chain carries TRBV27 and TRBJ2-1, with 7 bases fitting TRBD2. This CDR3 has 13 amino acids. CDR1 is MNHEY and CDR2 is SMNVEV in the germline V gene (reference sequence). V trimming: 7 bases; J trimming: 10 bases; junction bases outside the gene matches: 10. In nucleotides, the CDR3 is TGTGCCAGCACGGACCTTTCCGGGGGGGAGCAGTTCTTC. It is translated as CASTDLSGGEQFF.

The chain couples TRBV2 to TRBJ1-1; D unclear. Germline CDR1 and CDR2: SNHLY and FYNNEI. The V gene lost 3 bases and the J gene lost 2 bases, with 10 bases spanning the gap. This CDR3 comprises 14 residues. The CDR3 DNA is TGTGCCAGCAGTGAGGGAGGAGTTAACACTGAAGCTTTCTTT. This sequence encodes CASSEGGVNTEAFF.

This clone was seen once. The chain carries TRBV4-2 and TRBJ1-2; D unresolved. Trimming cost V 1 base and J 5 bases, with 8 bases left between them. This CDR3 region has 13 residues. Germline lookup yields CDR1 LGHNA and CDR2 YNFKEQ. The CDR3 DNA is TGTGCCAGCAGCCAAGGCGGGGTATATGGCTACACCTTC. This gives the protein CASSQGGVYGYTF.

This chain joins TRBV28 and TRBJ1-1; weak D call: TRBD1 (6 bases). Germline V gene sequence: CDR1 MDHEN, CDR2 SYDVKM. The CDR3 runs to 14 residues. V was shortened by 7 bases and J by 4 bases, with 16 bases between the two germline ends. CDR3 DNA sequence: TGTGCCAGCACCGAGGGACATGGTGGCACTGAAGCTTTCTTT. Residues: CASTEGHGGTEAFF.

The V and J genes are TRBV28 and TRBJ1-2; 9 bases align to TRBD1. Germline V lookup: CDR1 MDHEN, CDR2 SYDVKM. After removal of 3 bases from V and 8 bases from J, the junction contained 7 bases not matched to a gene. This CDR3 contains 14 residues. CDR3 bases: TGTGCCAGCAGTTTTCAACAGGGGGCGCGCGGCTACACCTTC. This sequence encodes CASSFQQGARGYTF.

The V and J genes are TRBV5-1 and TRBJ2-5; 14 bases align to TRBD2. The J call may be in error: the DNA end matches TRBJ2-7 better. The germline CDR1 and CDR2 sequences are SGHRS and YFSETQ. The CDR3 extends over 16 amino acids. In DNA, the CDR3 is TGCGCCAGCAGCCTCGAAGGGACTAGCGGGGGTTACGAGCAGTACTTC. Translated: CASSLEGTSGGYEQYF.

This clone occurred a few times. The chain has TRBV21-1 and TRBJ2-6; TRBD2 was called by the table and not checked on the DNA. TRBV21-1 is designated a pseudogene. This CDR3 is built from 19 residues. The CDR3 region has the DNA TGTGCCAGCAGCACCTGGACTAGCGGGATACTCCCTGGGGCCAACGTCCTGACTTTC. This codes for CASSTWTSGILPGANVLTF.

This rearrangement joins TRBV5-4 to TRBJ1-3; D unresolved. V was trimmed by 0 bases and J by 0 bases, leaving 7 bases between them. CDR1 SGHNT and CDR2 YYREEE come from the germline V gene (reference sequence). The CDR3 consists of 15 residues. In nucleotides, the CDR3 is TGTGCCAGCAGCTTGGTTGGAGACTCTGGAAACACCATATATTTT. This codes for CASSLVGDSGNTIYF.

The V and J genes are TRBV9 and TRBJ1-2, with D possibly TRBD1 on 5 matching bases. The CDR3 is 13 amino acids. Germline V lookup: CDR1 SGDLS, CDR2 YYNGEE. The V end was cut by 4 bases, the J end by 5 bases, with 12 bases between. CDR3 protein: CASSPMTDYGYTF. As DNA, the CDR3 is TGTGCCAGCAGCCCGATGACAGATTATGGCTACACCTTC.

Details on this clone: The same CDR3 arises from other DNA sequences in this sample as well. J is TRBJ1-2 and V is TRBV19, with TRBD1 matching 8 bases. V lost 9 bases, J lost 4 bases, and 4 bases stayed unmatched. This CDR3 has 12 residues. Germline CDR1 and CDR2: LNHDA and SQIVND (reference sequence). CDR3 DNA sequence: TGTGCCAGCTCGGACAGGGCCTATGGCTACACCTTC. Translating it yields CASSDRAYGYTF.

The V call is TRBV5-1, the J call TRBJ2-2; the match to TRBD1 covers 8 bases. Trimming cost V 2 bases and J 5 bases; bases outside gene matches: 5. The germline V gene encodes CDR1 SGHRS and CDR2 YFSETQ. This CDR3 is 15 amino acids long. The CDR3 is CASSFGQGGTGELFF. CDR3 nucleotide sequence: TGCGCCAGCAGCTTTGGACAGGGTGGGACCGGGGAGCTGTTTTTT.

This clone has more than one count but fewer than ten. V gene TRBV7-6 combines with J gene TRBJ2-2, with D tentatively TRBD1 (6 bases). Germline CDR1 reads SGHVS; CDR2 reads FNYEAQ. The length of the CDR3 is 17 residues. Trimming shortened V by 1 base and J by 3 bases, and 15 bases separated the two germline ends. Written as DNA, the CDR3 is TGTGCCAGCAGCTTAGAAACAGGGCCCGGCGACACCGGGGAGCTGTTTTTT. Translating it yields CASSLETGPGDTGELFF.

The rearrangement links TRBV9 to TRBJ2-1; possible D gene TRBD2, 5 bases. The CDR3 has 15 residues. Per germline, CDR1 SGDLS and CDR2 YYNGEE. Between the trimmed V and J ends, which lost 1 base and 4 bases, there was a span of 12 bases. The CDR3: CASSVWETTYNEQFF. In nucleotides, the CDR3 is TGTGCCAGCAGCGTATGGGAGACCACTTACAATGAGCAGTTCTTC.

The rearrangement uses TRBV19 and TRBJ2-1; 10 bases match TRBD2. CDR3 size: 16 residues. CDR1 is LNHDA, CDR2 SQIVND, per germline (reference sequence). Unmatched junction bases numbered 4, after V lost 2 bases and J lost 3 bases. The CDR3 nucleotides are TGTGCCAGTAGTATACTAGCGGGGGAGTTCTACAATGAGCAGTTCTTC. Translating it yields CASSILAGEFYNEQFF.

The sample holds one count of this clone. The chain uses TRBV4-1 and TRBJ2-7; 11 bases map to TRBD1. The V segment lost 1 base and the J segment 6 bases; nucleotides outside the gene matches: 2. CDR3 length: 14 residues. Germline V gives CDR1 MGHRA, CDR2 YSYEKL. DNA of the CDR3: TGCGCCAGCAGCCAAGTGGGGACAGGGGGCGAGCAGTACTTC. Translating gives CASSQVGTGGEQYF.

The CDR3, as DNA: TGTGCCAGCAGTTTAATGACAGGGGGTGGTCGAAATGAGCAGTTCTTC. It translates to CASSLMTGGGRNEQFF. The V call is TRBV11-2, the J call TRBJ2-1; the match to TRBD1 covers 9 bases. Trimming removed 6 bases from V and 7 bases from J; junction bases left unmatched: 13. The CDR3 consists of 16 residues. CDR1 and CDR2 from the germline V gene are SGHAT and FQNNGV.

This chain joins TRBV7-9 and TRBJ2-4, with a possible D match to TRBD2 (6 bases). CDR3 length: 15 amino acids. CDR1 is SEHNR and CDR2 is FQNEAQ in the germline V gene (reference sequence). Between the trimmed V and J ends, which lost 3 bases and 5 bases, there was a span of 14 bases. This chain's CDR3 is CASSFFIGEENIQYF. The DNA of the CDR3 is TGTGCCAGCAGCTTTTTCATAGGGGAGGAAAACATTCAGTACTTC. Supplemented by reference TRBV7-9 and TRBJ2-4, the full variable domain reads DTGVSQNPRHKITKRGQNVTFRCDPISEHNRLYWYRQTLGQGPEFLTYFQNEAQLEKSRLLSDRFSAERPKGSFSTLEIQRTEQGDSAMYLCASSFFIGEENIQYFGAGTRLSVL.